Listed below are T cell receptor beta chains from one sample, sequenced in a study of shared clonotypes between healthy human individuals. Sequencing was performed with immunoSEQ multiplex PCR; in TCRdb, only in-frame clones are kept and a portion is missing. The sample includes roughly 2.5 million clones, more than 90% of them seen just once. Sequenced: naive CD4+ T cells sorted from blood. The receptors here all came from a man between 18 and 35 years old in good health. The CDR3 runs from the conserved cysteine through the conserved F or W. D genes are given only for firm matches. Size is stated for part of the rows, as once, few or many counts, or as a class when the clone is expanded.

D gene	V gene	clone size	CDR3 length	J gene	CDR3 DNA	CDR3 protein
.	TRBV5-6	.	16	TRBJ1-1	TGTGCCAGCAGCCGTTTGCAGGGAAGGGCAAACACTGAAGCTTTCTTT	CASSRLQGRANTEAFF
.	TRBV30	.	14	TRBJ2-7	TGTGCCTGGGGGGGACTCCTGAGCTCCTACGAGCAGTACTTC	CAWGGLLSSYEQYF
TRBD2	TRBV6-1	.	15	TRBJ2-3	TGTGCCAGCAGTGAAGGCGGGAGGGACACAGATACGCAGTATTTT	CASSEGGRDTDTQYF
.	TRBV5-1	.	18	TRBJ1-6	TGCGCCAGCAGTCTGGATCAAGCAGGGTTCTCCTATAATTCACCCCTCCACTTT	CASSLDQAGFSYNSPLHF
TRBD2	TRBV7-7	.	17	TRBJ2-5	TGTGCTAGCAGCTTAGGGCTAGCGGGGGGGACCCAAGAGACCCAGTACTTC	CASSLGLAGGTQETQYF
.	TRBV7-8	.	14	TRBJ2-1	TGTGCCAGCAGCTCGGGCAGCGTATACAATGAGCAGTTCTTC	CASSSGSVYNEQFF
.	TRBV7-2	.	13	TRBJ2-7	TGTGCCAGCAGCCGACAACTATGGTTGGAGCAGTACTTC	CASSRQLWLEQYF
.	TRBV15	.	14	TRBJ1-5	TGTGCCACCAGCAGAGAACAAGGGTTACAGCCCCAGCATTTT	CATSREQGLQPQHF
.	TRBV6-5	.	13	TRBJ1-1	TGTGCCAGCAGTTCTTTTGCCTACACTGAAGCTTTCTTT	CASSSFAYTEAFF
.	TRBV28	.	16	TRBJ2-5	TGTGCCAGCAGTGGGGGGTCAGGGGGTTGGTTGGAGACCCAGTACTTC	CASSGGSGGWLETQYF
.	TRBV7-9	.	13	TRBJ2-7	TGTGCCAGCAGCTTAGATGACTGGGAATGGCAGTACTTC	CASSLDDWEWQYF
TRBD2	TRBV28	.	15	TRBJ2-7	TGTGCCAGCAGCCCCGGGACTAGCGGCTCCTACGAGCAGTACTTC	CASSPGTSGSYEQYF
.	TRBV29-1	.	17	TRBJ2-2	TGCAGCGTTGAATTCCTCGGAGGAGCAACGGGGTCCGGGGAGCTGTTTTTT	CSVEFLGGATGSGELFF
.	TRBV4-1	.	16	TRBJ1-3	TGCGCCAGCAGCCAAGAAGGGCAACTCTCTGGAAACACCATATATTTT	CASSQEGQLSGNTIYF
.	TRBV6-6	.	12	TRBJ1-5	TGTGCCAGCAGTCGAATAAATCAGCCCCAGCATTTT	CASSRINQPQHF
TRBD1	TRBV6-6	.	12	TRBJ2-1	TGTGCCAGCAGGTTCGGACAGGGCGAGCAGTTCTTC	CASRFGQGEQFF
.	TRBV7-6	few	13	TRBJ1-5	TGTGCCAGCAGCTTAGGGGAAAATCAGCCCCAGCATTTT	CASSLGENQPQHF
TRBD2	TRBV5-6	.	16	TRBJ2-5	TGTGCCAGCAGCCACCGACCTAGCGGGAGTAGGGAGACCCAGTACTTC	CASSHRPSGSRETQYF
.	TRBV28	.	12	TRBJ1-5	TGTGCCAGCAGTTTAGGGGTAGGGCCCCAGCATTTT	CASSLGVGPQHF
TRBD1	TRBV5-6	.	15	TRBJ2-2	TGTGCCAGCAGCTTTGACAGGGGGAACACCGGGGAGCTGTTTTTT	CASSFDRGNTGELFF
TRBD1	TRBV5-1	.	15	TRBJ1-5	TGCGCCAGCAGCTTAGAGGGGGCGCTTGGCCAGCCCCAGCATTTT	CASSLEGALGQPQHF
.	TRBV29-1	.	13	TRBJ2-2	TGCAGCGCTTTGGACAAAAACACCGGGGAGCTGTTTTTT	CSALDKNTGELFF
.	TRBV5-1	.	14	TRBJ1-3	TGCGCCAGCAGCCTGCAAGGGGCTGGAAACACCATATATTTT	CASSLQGAGNTIYF
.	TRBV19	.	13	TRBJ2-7	TGTGCCAGTAGTATGGCGGCTTTCTACGAGCAGTACTTC	CASSMAAFYEQYF
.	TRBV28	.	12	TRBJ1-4	TGTGCCAGCAGAACCGGGACAGAAAAACTGTTTTTT	CASRTGTEKLFF
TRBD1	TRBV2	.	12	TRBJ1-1	TGTGCCAGCAGCCGGGACAGCACTGAAGCTTTCTTT	CASSRDSTEAFF
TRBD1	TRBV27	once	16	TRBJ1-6	TGTGCCAGCAGTTTGTCGGTCACAGGGGCCCTGAGACTCCTCCACTTT	CASSLSVTGALRLLHF
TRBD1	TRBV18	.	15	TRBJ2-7	TGTGCCAGCTCATCGGGACAGGGGCTCTCCTACGAGCAGTACTTC	CASSSGQGLSYEQYF
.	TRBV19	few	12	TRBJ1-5	TGTGCCAGTAGTATTTTTCCAGATCCCCAGCATTTT	CASSIFPDPQHF
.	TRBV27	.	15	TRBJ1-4	TGTGCCAGCAGTCCTTGGACAGCAACTAATGAAAAACTGTTTTTT	CASSPWTATNEKLFF
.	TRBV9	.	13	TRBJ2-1	TGTGCCAGCAGCGTACCTCTGGGGGAAGAGCAGTTCTTC	CASSVPLGEEQFF
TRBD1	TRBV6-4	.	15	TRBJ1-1	TGTGCCAGCAGCCGGGACAGTTATTCGGGTTCAGAAGCTTTCTTT	CASSRDSYSGSEAFF
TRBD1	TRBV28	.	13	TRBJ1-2	TGTGCCAGCAGCTGGACAGGGGTCCGTGGCTACACCTTC	CASSWTGVRGYTF
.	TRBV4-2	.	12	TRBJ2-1	TGTGCCAGCAGCCGATCTAGCAATGAGCAGTTCTTC	CASSRSSNEQFF
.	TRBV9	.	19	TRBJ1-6	TGTGCCAGCAGCGTAGGCCCCGCATGGGACTTAGGGGCGCACTCACCCCTCCACTTT	CASSVGPAWDLGAHSPLHF
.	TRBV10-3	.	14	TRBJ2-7	TGTGCCATCAGTGCCCCGGCGCTCTTCTACGAGCAGTACTTC	CAISAPALFYEQYF
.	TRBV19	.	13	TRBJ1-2	TGTGCCAGTAGTATCAACCCTGGCTATGGCTACACCTTC	CASSINPGYGYTF
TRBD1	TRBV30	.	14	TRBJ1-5	TGTGCCTGGAGGGGACAGGGGAGCAATCAGCCCCAGCATTTT	CAWRGQGSNQPQHF
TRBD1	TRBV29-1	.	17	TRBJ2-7	TGCAGCGTTGAAGATCGCTTAATACCGGGACAGGCCACGGAGCAGTACTTC	CSVEDRLIPGQATEQYF
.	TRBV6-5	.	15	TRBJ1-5	TGTGCCAGCAGCCAAGGGGGGCTGGGCAATCAGCCCCAGCATTTT	CASSQGGLGNQPQHF
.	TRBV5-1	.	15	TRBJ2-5	TGCGCCAGCAGCCCGTGGGCGGGAATAGAAGAGACCCAGTACTTC	CASSPWAGIEETQYF
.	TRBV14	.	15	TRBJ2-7	TGTGCCAGCAGCCGAAGCGCCACAATTGCCTACGAGCAGTACTTC	CASSRSATIAYEQYF
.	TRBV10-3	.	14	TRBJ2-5	TGTGCCATCAGTGAGGGCGGGGGCGTTGGGACCCAGTACTTC	CAISEGGGVGTQYF
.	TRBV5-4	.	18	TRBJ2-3	TGTGCCAGCAGCCCGCGGGCGTTGACTCATTCTAGCACAGATACGCAGTATTTT	CASSPRALTHSSTDTQYF
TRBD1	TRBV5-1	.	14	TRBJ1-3	TGCGCCAGCAGCGCACAGGGGGCTGGAAACACCATATATTTT	CASSAQGAGNTIYF
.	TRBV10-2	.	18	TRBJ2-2	TGCGCCAGCAGAGAGGGACGGGGGCTACTCCGGCACACCGGGGAGCTGTTTTTT	CASREGRGLLRHTGELFF